A single T cell receptor (beta chain) is shown here with its context. Its antigen is unknown. Unique molecular identifiers had been added to the TCR beta cDNA libraries. There were about 1 to 10 million T cells, and 450,000 to 550,000 cDNA molecules came from them. MiXCR was run by TCRdb on the PCR reads, yielding one entry per CDR3 protein. Seen here are around 400,000 distinct CDR3 sequences, 39% observed once, and the top ten hold approximately 7.1%. This entry comes from a study of post-analysis software for immune sequencing data. Findings and limits, study-wide: Patients carried roughly 5 TRBV segments more frequently than controls did, and TRBV5-6, TRBV5-1 and TRBV20-1 were among them.

The V end lost 6 bases, the J end lost 7 bases, and 9 bases lay between the germline ends. From germline, CDR1 is MGHDK and CDR2 SYGVNS. The CDR3 runs to 11 residues. Source material: blood. The chain couples TRBV25-1 to TRBJ1-2; D remains ambiguous. The receptor was isolated from a girl aged 2-10 years with multiple sclerosis. The CDR3 bases are TGTGCCAGCAGGCGAGATGGTGGCTACACCTTC. Its translation is CASRRDGGYTF.